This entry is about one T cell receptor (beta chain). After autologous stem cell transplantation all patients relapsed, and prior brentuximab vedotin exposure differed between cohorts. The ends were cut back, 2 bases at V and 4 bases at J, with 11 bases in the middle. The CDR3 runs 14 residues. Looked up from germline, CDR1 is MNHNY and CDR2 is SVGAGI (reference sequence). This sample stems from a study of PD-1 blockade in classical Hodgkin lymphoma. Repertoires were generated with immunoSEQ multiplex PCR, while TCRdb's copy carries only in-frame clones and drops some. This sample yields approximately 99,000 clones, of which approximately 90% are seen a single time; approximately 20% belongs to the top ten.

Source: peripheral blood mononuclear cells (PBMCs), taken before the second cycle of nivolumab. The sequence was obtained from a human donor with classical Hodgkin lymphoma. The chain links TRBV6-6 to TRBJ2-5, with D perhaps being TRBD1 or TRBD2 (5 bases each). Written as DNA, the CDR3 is TGTGCCAGCAGTTACCGGGAAAGGGGAGAGACCCAGTACTTC. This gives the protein CASSYRERGETQYF.